The 12 T cell receptor beta chains listed next were all sequenced from one sample in a study of blood T cells in healthy people across ages. Using a J-beta primer mix together with a sample-barcoded 5' primer, a second PCR was run for about 7 to 12 cycles. A single record per CDR3 protein comes from TCRdb applying MiXCR to the 5' RACE reads. The top ten hold over 20% of the sample, which has almost 1 million distinct CDR3 sequences, approximately 50% seen once. Sequenced material: blood. These receptors were taken from an older woman in good health.

This CDR3 reads CASSPSPWASGRFEQYF. CDR3 bases: TGTGCCAGCAGCCCTAGTCCTTGGGCTAGCGGGAGGTTCGAGCAGTACTTC. J is TRBJ2-5 and V is TRBV7-9, with 11 bases identical to TRBD2. The J call may be incorrect, as the DNA end agrees better with TRBJ2-7. The CDR3 covers 17 residues. Germline CDR1 is SEHNR and CDR2 is FQNEAQ (reference sequence).

This clonotype showed up many times. The DNA of the CDR3 is TGCAGCGTTGCAGCTTTGGGGGAGACCCAGTACTTC. Residues: CSVAALGETQYF. This sequence joins TRBV29-1 and TRBJ2-5, with D uncertain. CDR1 is SQVTM and CDR2 is ANQGSEA in the germline V gene. The CDR3 length is 12 residues. V gave up 4 bases and J gave up 5 bases, with 11 bases separating them. The full variable domain, completed using reference TRBV29-1 and TRBJ2-5, is SAVISQKPSRDICQRGTSLTIQCQVDSQVTMMFWYRQQPGQSLTLIATANQGSEATYESGFVIDKFPISRPNLTFSTLTVSNMSPEDSSIYLCSVAALGETQYFGPGTRLLVL.

A word on this clonotype: A junction boundary mismatches the germline segment, possibly from a read error. V usage is TRBV9 and J usage is TRBJ2-1; 7 positions agree with TRBD2. The CDR3 sequence is 15 residues long. Per germline, CDR1 SGDLS and CDR2 YYNGEE. CDR3: CAGSVGGLVGVEQFF. The DNA for the CDR3 is TGTGCCGGCAGCGTAGGAGGACTAGTCGGGGTTGAGCAGTTCTTC. The complete variable domain, with remaining parts taken from reference TRBV9 and TRBJ2-1, reads DSGVTQTPKHLITATGQRVTLRCSPRSGDLSVYWYQQSLDQGLQFLIQYYNGEERAKGNILERFSAQQFPDLHSELNLSSLELGDSALYFCAGSVGGLVGVEQFFGPGTRLTVL.

This clonotype has just a few counts. This chain joins TRBV12-3 or TRBV12-4 and TRBJ2-7; D gene unclear. The CDR3 length is 12 residues. The ends were cut back, 1 base at V and 3 bases at J, with 4 bases in the middle. The DNA of the CDR3 is TGTGCCAGCAGTTTAGAGGTCTACGAGCAGTACTTC. It codes for CASSLEVYEQYF.

In nucleotides, the CDR3 is TGTGCCTGGAGTGTAGGTAGCCTCTACGAGCAGTACTTC. Translation: CAWSVGSLYEQYF. V gene TRBV30 combines with J gene TRBJ2-7; D is unresolved. Germline V gene sequence: CDR1 GTSNPN, CDR2 SVGIG (reference sequence). Trimming pared 0 bases from V and 3 bases from J, leaving 9 bases between. CDR3 length: 13 residues.

V gene TRBV20-1 combines with J gene TRBJ2-1, with D possibly being TRBD1 (8 bases). Germline CDR1 is DFQATT and CDR2 is SNEGSKA (reference sequence). The V and J ends lost 6 bases and 7 bases respectively, with 22 bases between them. This CDR3 has 15 amino acids. CDR3 in amino acids: CSANDRGLHQNEQFF. For the CDR3, the DNA is TGCAGTGCCAATGACAGGGGACTACATCAGAATGAGCAGTTCTTC.

The chain has TRBV28 and TRBJ1-1; the D gene is possibly TRBD1 (6 bases). Trimming pared 3 bases from V and 4 bases from J, leaving 15 bases between. The CDR3 is made up of 15 amino acids. CDR1 is MDHEN, CDR2 SYDVKM, per germline. The CDR3 nucleotides read TGTGCCAGCAGTTTTCGGCTCGGAGGGGGCACTGAAGCTTTCTTT. Its translation: CASSFRLGGGTEAFF.

This clonotype was seen once. The V and J genes are TRBV7-8 and TRBJ2-3; possibly TRBD2 for D (5 bases). Germline V gives CDR1 SGHVS, CDR2 FQNEAQ. There are 14 residues in the CDR3. V was trimmed by 5 bases and J by 3 bases, leaving 12 bases between them. The CDR3 sequence: CASSPRRRTDTQYF. CDR3 bases: TGTGCCAGCAGCCCCCGGCGGAGGACAGATACGCAGTATTTT.

Only one count was recorded for this clonotype. The V and J genes are TRBV6-2 or TRBV6-3 and TRBJ2-7; TRBD1 matches 11 bases. The germline V gene encodes CDR1 MNHEY and CDR2 SVGEGT. The CDR3 has 13 residues. Germline trimming cut 6 bases from V and 6 bases from J; bases unmatched to any gene: 4. For the CDR3, the DNA is TGTGCCAGCAGCCGGGACAGGGGGTTCGAGCAGTACTTC. It codes for CASSRDRGFEQYF.

This sequence joins TRBV5-1 and TRBJ1-5, with 8 bases fitting TRBD1. CDR1 and CDR2 (germline): SGHRS, YFSETQ. The trim removed 0 bases at V and 1 base at J, leaving 3 bases unmatched. This CDR3 spans 16 amino acids. CDR3 nucleotide sequence: TGCGCCAGCAGCTTGGGGACAGGGACGAGCAATCAGCCCCAGCATTTT. Its translation is CASSLGTGTSNQPQHF. Complete variable domain (other parts from reference TRBV5-1 and TRBJ1-5): KAGVTQTPRYLIKTRGQQVTLSCSPISGHRSVSWYQQTPGQGLQFLFEYFSETQRNKGNFPGRFSGRQFSNSRSEMNVSTLELGDSALYLCASSLGTGTSNQPQHFGDGTRLSIL.

CDR3 sequence: CASRGGVGGTTYEQYF. CDR3 coding DNA: TGTGCCAGCAGGGGGGGAGTTGGAGGGACCACCTACGAGCAGTACTTC. The V call is TRBV28, the J call TRBJ2-4, with D maybe TRBD2 (6 bases). The end of the DNA fits TRBJ2-7 better, so the J call may be wrong. CDR1 is MDHEN and CDR2 is SYDVKM in the germline V gene. The CDR3 runs 16 residues.

J is TRBJ2-7 and V is TRBV12-3 or TRBV12-4; TRBD1 might be the D (6 bases). The length of the CDR3 is 15 residues. The germline V and J ends were trimmed by 3 bases and 7 bases, with 19 bases remaining between them. CDR3 protein: CASSFPGVAMGEQYF. The CDR3 DNA follows: TGTGCCAGCAGTTTCCCAGGGGTCGCAATGGGTGAGCAGTACTTC.